This T cell receptor (beta chain) is from a study of T cells in Graves' hyperthyroidism and ophthalmopathy. The TCR beta CDR3 regions underwent amplification using RNA transcripts as the source. Carried out on the TCR CDR3, a first-round RT-PCR used the HTBI primer set. TCRdb redid the calling of the multiplex PCR reads with MiXCR, one entry per CDR3 protein. The sample holds fewer than 800,000 distinct CDR3 sequences, 16% seen once. Study-wide points: By a 13 V-J model, ophthalmopathy was set apart from stable hyperthyroidism. Ophthalmopathy, which appeared later, was predicted by the model a median roughly 6.4 months before onset.

Concerning this clonotype: Antigen specificity is unknown.

Germline-derived CDR1 and CDR2 are MDHEN and SYDVKM. With 5 bases removed from V and 6 bases from J, the gap between germline ends came to 19 bases. This CDR3 has 15 amino acids. Every diagnosis used clinical symptoms, serum thyroxine and TRAb, thyroid ultrasound and orbital computed tomography. Fresh peripheral blood, roughly 9.3 ml, was the source of the PBMCs. This receptor was identified in a man in his late teens or twenties with Graves' hyperthyroidism. The chain carries TRBV28 and TRBJ1-1, with D unclear. The specimen sequenced was blood. The CDR3 protein is CASSPWTPKVSEAFF. CDR3 sequence (DNA): TGTGCCAGCAGTCCCTGGACCCCTAAGGTGTCTGAAGCTTTCTTT. The full variable domain, in which reference TRBV28 and TRBJ1-1 provide the parts outside the CDR3, is DVKVTQSSRYLVKRTGEKVFLECVQDMDHENMFWYRQDPGLGLRLIYFSYDVKMKEKGDIPEGYSVSREKKERFSLILESASTNQTSMYLCASSPWTPKVSEAFFGQGTRLTVV.